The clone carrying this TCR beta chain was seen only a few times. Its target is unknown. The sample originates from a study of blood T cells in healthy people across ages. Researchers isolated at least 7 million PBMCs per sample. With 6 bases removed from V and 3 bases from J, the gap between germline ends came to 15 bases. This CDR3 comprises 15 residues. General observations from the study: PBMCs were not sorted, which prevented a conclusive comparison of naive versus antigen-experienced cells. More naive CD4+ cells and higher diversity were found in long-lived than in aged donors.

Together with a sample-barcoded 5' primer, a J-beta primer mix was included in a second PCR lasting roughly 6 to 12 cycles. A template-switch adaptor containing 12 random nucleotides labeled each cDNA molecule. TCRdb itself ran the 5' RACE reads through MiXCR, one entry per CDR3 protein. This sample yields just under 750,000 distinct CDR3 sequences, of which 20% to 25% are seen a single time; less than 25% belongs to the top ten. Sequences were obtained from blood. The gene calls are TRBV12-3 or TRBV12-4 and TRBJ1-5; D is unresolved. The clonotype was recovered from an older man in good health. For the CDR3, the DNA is TGTGCCAGCAGCCCGGCCAATGGAACCAATCAGCCCCAGCATTTT. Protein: CASSPANGTNQPQHF.